These 30 T cell receptor beta chains share one sample of origin, sequenced in a study of T cell changes during pregnancy in multiple sclerosis. Only in-frame clones appear in the TCRdb table, and some are missing; sequencing was by immunoSEQ multiplex PCR. The repertoire holds more than 35,000 clones, with around 90% as singletons. The sample here was CD8+ T cells from peripheral blood mononuclear cells, taken after pregnancy. These receptors came from a female donor with multiple sclerosis, enrolled in a pregnancy study.

CDR3 protein: CASSLLVPRTDTQYF. CDR3 nucleotides: TGTGCCAGTAGCCTCCTAGTTCCCCGCACAGATACGCAGTATTTT. The chain recombines TRBV19 with TRBJ2-3; D uncertain. With 6 bases removed from V and 1 base from J, the gap between germline ends came to 14 bases. This CDR3 spans 15 amino acids. From germline, CDR1 is LNHDA and CDR2 SQIVND (reference sequence).

This sequence joins TRBV7-8 and TRBJ1-2, with a possible D match to TRBD1 (6 bases). Germline V lookup: CDR1 SGHVS, CDR2 FQNEAQ. The CDR3 has 17 amino acids. Between the trimmed V and J ends, which lost 7 bases and 2 bases, there was a span of 23 bases. CDR3 sequence (DNA): TGTGCCAGCATCGAAACCGGGGGGCGGGGTAGGAACTATGGCTACACCTTC. Encoded protein: CASIETGGRGRNYGYTF.

The genes are TRBV7-6 and TRBJ2-1; possible D gene TRBD2, 7 bases. V lost 3 bases and J 0 bases, leaving 15 bases between the germline ends. This CDR3 contains 17 residues. Germline CDR1 is SGHVS and CDR2 is FNYEAQ. CDR3 amino acids: CASSLGGPRSSYNEQFF. The CDR3 coding sequence is TGTGCCAGCAGCTTGGGGGGGCCCCGAAGCTCCTACAATGAGCAGTTCTTC.

V usage is TRBV4-1 and J usage is TRBJ2-5, with D maybe TRBD2 (5 bases). V shed 1 base and J shed 4 bases, with 10 bases lying between them. Germline V gene lookup returns CDR1 MGHRA and CDR2 YSYEKL. This CDR3 is 14 amino acids long. DNA of the CDR3: TGCGCCAGCAGCCAAGCGCTAGCAGGAGAGACCCAGTACTTC. Translated: CASSQALAGETQYF.

The J gene is TRBJ1-1, the V gene TRBV10-2, with 9 bases fitting TRBD1. CDR1 and CDR2 (germline): WSHSY, SAAADI. Trimming took 5 bases from V and 1 from J; bases not matched to a gene: 5. The CDR3 extends over 15 amino acids. CDR3 sequence: CASSTPQGANTEAFF. The DNA for the CDR3 is TGCGCCAGCAGTACCCCACAGGGGGCGAACACTGAAGCTTTCTTT.

V gene TRBV29-1 combines with J gene TRBJ1-2, with TRBD1 identical over 7 bases. Unmatched junction bases numbered 2, after V lost 7 bases and J lost 3 bases. Germline V gene sequence: CDR1 SQVTM, CDR2 ANQGSEA. The CDR3 has 11 residues. Here the CDR3 reads CSAGTDYGYTF. CDR3 DNA: TGCAGCGCCGGGACAGACTATGGCTACACCTTC.

The chain links TRBV10-2 to TRBJ2-2; D gene unclear. The V end lost 6 bases, the J end lost 1 base, and 9 bases lay between the germline ends. Per germline, CDR1 WSHSY and CDR2 SAAADI. The CDR3 is 14 amino acids. CDR3 nucleotides: TGCGCCAGCAGGAAAGACTTGAACACCGGGGAGCTGTTTTTT. It encodes CASRKDLNTGELFF.

This chain connects TRBV11-2 to TRBJ1-1; D gene uncertain. This CDR3 spans 14 amino acids. Germline CDR1 SGHAT, CDR2 FQNNGV. Trimming removed 0 bases from V and 1 base from J, with 6 bases in between. CDR3 protein: CASSLELGNTEAFF. As DNA, the CDR3 is TGTGCCAGCAGCTTAGAACTTGGGAACACTGAAGCTTTCTTT.

CDR3 bases: TGCGCCAGCAGCCAAGCCCTGGACAGGGGGCTTGGCTACACCTTC. Its translation: CASSQALDRGLGYTF. This chain connects TRBV4-3 to TRBJ1-2; 11 nucleotides agree with TRBD1. With V trimmed by 1 base and J by 7 bases, 5 bases remained unmatched. CDR1 LGHNA and CDR2 YSLEER come from the germline V gene. This CDR3 comprises 15 residues.

The J gene is TRBJ1-2, the V gene TRBV7-9, with D tentatively TRBD1 (6 bases). Germline loops: CDR1 SEHNR, CDR2 FQNEAQ (reference sequence). This CDR3 is 15 amino acids long. Trimming took 3 bases from V and 3 from J, leaving 14 bases between them. CDR3 sequence (DNA): TGTGCCAGCAGCTTTAGGGGGTTATTGGACTATGGCTACACCTTC. It encodes CASSFRGLLDYGYTF.

The rearrangement uses TRBV5-1 and TRBJ2-2, with 9 bases identical to TRBD2. The J segment lost 3 bases and the V segment lost 5 bases, leaving 2 bases of the junction unmatched. The CDR3 has 14 amino acids. From germline, CDR1 is SGHRS and CDR2 YFSETQ. The CDR3 nucleotides are TGCGCCAGCAGGCGGGGGGGCCACACCGGGGAGCTGTTTTTT. Translation: CASRRGGHTGELFF. The variable domain in full, with the rest retrieved from reference TRBV5-1 and TRBJ2-2, is KAGVTQTPRYLIKTRGQQVTLSCSPISGHRSVSWYQQTPGQGLQFLFEYFSETQRNKGNFPGRFSGRQFSNSRSEMNVSTLELGDSALYLCASRRGGHTGELFFGEGSRLTVL.

The J gene is TRBJ2-5, the V gene TRBV9, with 8 positions matching TRBD1. Germline V gene lookup returns CDR1 SGDLS and CDR2 YYNGEE. With V trimmed by 4 bases and J by 5 bases, 4 bases remained unmatched. The CDR3 has 13 residues. CDR3 region: CASSFRTGETQYF. Written as DNA, the CDR3 is TGTGCCAGCAGCTTCAGGACAGGGGAGACCCAGTACTTC.

The chain has TRBV6-1 and TRBJ2-3; the D gene is possibly TRBD1 (6 bases). Trimming shortened V by 2 bases and J by 2 bases, and 8 bases separated the two germline ends. The CDR3 consists of 14 residues. The germline V gene encodes CDR1 MNHNS and CDR2 SASEGT. As DNA, the CDR3 is TGTGCCAGCAGTGAAACAGGGAACACAGATACGCAGTATTTT. This encodes CASSETGNTDTQYF.

The chain employs TRBV11-1 and TRBJ2-5; D remains ambiguous. V was shortened by 3 bases and J by 5 bases, with 13 bases between the two germline ends. Germline V gene lookup returns CDR1 SGHAT and CDR2 FQDESV (reference sequence). The CDR3 is made up of 14 amino acids. CDR3 DNA: TGTGCCAGCAGCTTGTTGTCCGAGAGCGAGACCCAGTACTTC. This translates into CASSLLSESETQYF.

The chain joins TRBV18 to TRBJ2-3; 7 positions agree with TRBD1. The J segment lost 2 bases and the V segment lost 5 bases, leaving 10 bases of the junction unmatched. This CDR3 has 16 residues. CDR1 and CDR2 from the germline V gene are KGHSH and LQKENI. Written as DNA, the CDR3 is TGTGCCAGCTCATACACTACAGGGGTTTACACAGATACGCAGTATTTT. Translating gives CASSYTTGVYTDTQYF. The full variable domain, with the rest looked up from reference TRBV18 and TRBJ2-3, is NAGVMQNPRHLVRRRGQEARLRCSPMKGHSHVYWYRQLPEEGLKFMVYLQKENIIDESGMPKERFSAEFPKEGPSILRIQQVVRGDSAAYFCASSYTTGVYTDTQYFGPGTRLTVL.

The J gene is TRBJ2-1, the V gene TRBV9; no clear D gene. Germline loops: CDR1 SGDLS, CDR2 YYNGEE. The length of the CDR3 is 14 residues. Deletions cut 0 bases from V and 0 bases from J, with 4 bases between. The CDR3 protein is CASSVGSSYNEQFF. CDR3 DNA sequence: TGTGCCAGCAGCGTAGGTAGCTCCTACAATGAGCAGTTCTTC.

V and J are TRBV7-2 and TRBJ1-6; D is undetermined. Per the germline V gene, CDR1 is SGHTA and CDR2 is FQGNSA. This CDR3 region has 18 residues. Trimming stripped 1 base from V and 0 bases from J, with 13 bases between. The chain's CDR3 is CASSLGALTYSYNSPLHF. The DNA for the CDR3 is TGTGCCAGCAGCTTAGGGGCTCTTACCTACTCCTATAATTCACCCCTCCACTTT.

At least ten counts were recorded for this clone. This chain uses TRBV7-6 with TRBJ2-1; perhaps TRBD1 as D (6 bases). Germline CDR1 is SGHVS and CDR2 is FNYEAQ. V gave up 4 bases and J gave up 0 bases, with 16 bases separating them. The CDR3 consists of 17 residues. As DNA, the CDR3 is TGTGCCAGCAGCTCGTCAGGACAGTCGAGCTCCTACAATGAGCAGTTCTTC. It yields the protein CASSSSGQSSSYNEQFF.

The J gene is TRBJ2-7, the V gene TRBV5-4; D is ambiguous. The CDR3 covers 13 residues. V was cut by 1 base and J by 3 bases, with 8 bases left in between. CDR1 and CDR2 from the germline V gene are SGHNT and YYREEE (reference sequence). CDR3 amino acids: CASSLNAGYEQYF. The CDR3 region has the DNA TGTGCCAGCAGCTTGAATGCAGGCTACGAGCAGTACTTC. Filled out from reference TRBV5-4 and TRBJ2-7, the complete variable domain reads ETGVTQSPTHLIKTRGQQVTLRCSSQSGHNTVSWYQQALGQGPQFIFQYYREEENGRGNFPPRFSGLQFPNYSSELNVNALELDDSALYLCASSLNAGYEQYFGPGTRLTVT.

The chain uses TRBV11-3 and TRBJ1-1; D is undetermined. Germline-derived CDR1 and CDR2 are SGHNT and YENEEA. The V and J ends lost 5 bases and 1 base respectively, with 17 bases between them. CDR3 length equals 16 residues. The CDR3 protein is CASSPPPGPPNTEAFF. The DNA of the CDR3 is TGTGCCAGCAGCCCGCCCCCCGGTCCTCCGAACACTGAAGCTTTCTTT.

The CDR3 reads CASSIAAGNEQFF. CDR3 coding DNA: TGTGCCAGTAGTATTGCAGCGGGTAATGAGCAGTTCTTC. J is TRBJ2-1 and V is TRBV19; D might be TRBD2 (6 bases). The CDR3 covers 13 residues. Germline V CDR1 and CDR2: LNHDA, SQIVND (reference sequence). With 3 bases removed from V and 7 bases from J, the gap between germline ends came to 10 bases.

This chain joins TRBV7-6 and TRBJ1-1, with unresolved D. Germline CDR1 is SGHVS and CDR2 is FNYEAQ. Trimming shortened V by 0 bases and J by 1 base, and 9 bases separated the two germline ends. The CDR3 runs to 15 residues. The CDR3 DNA sequence: TGTGCCAGCAGCTTAGCGCGGGTGACGAACACTGAAGCTTTCTTT. Protein product: CASSLARVTNTEAFF. Full variable domain (remainder filled in from reference TRBV7-6 and TRBJ1-1): GAGVSQSPRYKVTKRGQDVALRCDPISGHVSLYWYRQALGQGPEFLTYFNYEAQQDKSGLPNDRFSAERPEGSISTLTIQRTEQRDSAMYRCASSLARVTNTEAFFGQGTRLTVV.

This sequence joins TRBV11-2 and TRBJ2-4; the D gene is possibly TRBD1 (5 bases). V lost 0 bases to trimming and J lost 8 bases, with 11 bases between them. The CDR3 loop spans 14 amino acids. The germline CDR1 and CDR2 sequences are SGHAT and FQNNGV. The CDR3 sequence is CASSLDTGRDIQYF. Written as DNA, the CDR3 is TGTGCCAGCAGCTTAGATACAGGCCGGGACATTCAGTACTTC.

The gene calls are TRBV6-5 and TRBJ2-3; TRBD2 might be the D (6 bases). This CDR3 has 15 amino acids. Between the trimmed V and J ends, which lost 6 bases and 0 bases, there was a span of 13 bases. CDR1 is MNHEY, CDR2 SVGAGI, per germline. In DNA form, the CDR3 reads TGTGCCAGCAGCATCCGACTAGACAGCACAGATACGCAGTATTTT. This codes for CASSIRLDSTDTQYF.

The rearrangement joins TRBV4-2 to TRBJ2-7; 14 nucleotides line up with TRBD2. Losses at the gene ends were 4 bases for V and 4 bases for J; bases not matched to a gene: 15. The CDR3 spans 19 residues. Germline loops: CDR1 LGHNA, CDR2 YNFKEQ. The chain's CDR3 is CASSPRGTSGSSVQYEQYF. CDR3 bases: TGTGCCAGCAGCCCGCGCGGGACTAGCGGGAGTAGTGTTCAATACGAGCAGTACTTC.

This sequence joins TRBV4-2 and TRBJ2-7; 8 bases agree with TRBD2. Germline-derived CDR1 and CDR2 are LGHNA and YNFKEQ. This CDR3 region has 15 residues. J lost 3 bases, V lost 0 bases, and 4 bases had no gene match. The CDR3 DNA follows: TGTGCCAGCAGCCAAGAGTCCAGCGGGAGCTACGAGCAGTACTTC. As protein: CASSQESSGSYEQYF.

The chain carries TRBV7-6 and TRBJ2-7; the match to TRBD1 covers 8 bases. The ends lost 1 base at V and 5 bases at J; junction bases unmatched: 13. From germline, CDR1 is SGHVS and CDR2 FNYEAQ. CDR3 length: 17 residues. This chain's CDR3 is CASSLDRGPGGGDEQYF. The CDR3 nucleotides read TGTGCCAGCAGCTTAGATAGAGGCCCAGGGGGCGGCGACGAGCAGTACTTC.

V is TRBV7-9 and J is TRBJ1-5, with 11 bases aligning to TRBD1. This CDR3 spans 15 amino acids. Trimming removed 7 bases from V and 3 bases from J; junction bases left unmatched: 5. CDR1 is SEHNR, CDR2 FQNEAQ, per germline (reference sequence). CDR3 nucleotides: TGTGCCAGCATGGGGACAGGGGGTAACAATCAGCCCCAGCATTTT. It specifies CASMGTGGNNQPQHF.

J is TRBJ2-2 and V is TRBV13, with TRBD1 identical over 10 bases. CDR3 length equals 16 residues. CDR1 is PRHDT and CDR2 is FYEKMQ in the germline V gene (reference sequence). The V segment lost 2 bases and the J segment 4 bases; nucleotides outside the gene matches: 4. The DNA of the CDR3 is TGTGCCAGCAGCTTAAAGGGACAGGGGTCCACCGGGGAGCTGTTTTTT. Amino acids: CASSLKGQGSTGELFF.

This chain uses TRBV4-3 with TRBJ1-1; D gene ambiguous. CDR1 and CDR2 (germline): LGHNA, YSLEER. V was cut by 4 bases and J by 2 bases, with 11 bases left in between. The CDR3 extends over 14 amino acids. The CDR3 spells CASSRIATNTEAFF. The CDR3 coding sequence is TGCGCCAGCAGCCGTATCGCCACAAACACTGAAGCTTTCTTT.